The 17 T cell receptor beta chains below all came from one sample that was sequenced in a study of T cell responses to AZD1222 COVID-19 vaccine. Profiling relied on immunoSEQ multiplex PCR, and the TCRdb table lists in-frame clones only, not all of them. The data hold around 99,000 clones, with just over 90% observed a single time. Sequenced material: peripheral blood, taken 28 days after the second AZD1222 dose. All receptors come from an adult who received the AZD1222 COVID-19 vaccine.

V and J are TRBV3-1 (or the pseudogene TRBV3-2) and TRBJ1-5, with D perhaps TRBD1 (5 bases). The CDR3 totals 14 residues. Between the trimmed V and J ends, which lost 4 bases and 11 bases, there was a span of 18 bases. CDR1 LGHDT and CDR2 YNNKEL come from the germline V gene (reference sequence). The CDR3 here is CASSLGTPGRAQHF. The CDR3 DNA reads as TGTGCCAGCAGCCTCGGGACCCCGGGGCGGGCCCAGCATTTT.

The chain links TRBV6-1 to TRBJ2-3; 11 nucleotides line up with TRBD1. The ends lost 4 bases at V and 3 bases at J; junction bases unmatched: 9. CDR1 MNHNS and CDR2 SASEGT come from the germline V gene. The CDR3 runs 17 residues. CDR3 sequence: CASSASTGTGGTDTQYF. The CDR3 coding sequence is TGTGCCAGCAGTGCCTCCACCGGGACAGGGGGAACAGATACGCAGTATTTT.

J is TRBJ1-1 and V is TRBV5-1; D unresolved. The V end lost 7 bases, the J end lost 1 base, and 14 bases lay between the germline ends. Germline V gene sequence: CDR1 SGHRS, CDR2 YFSETQ. CDR3 length: 14 residues. The CDR3 loop is CASCIGVANTEAFF. The CDR3 region has the DNA TGCGCCAGCTGCATAGGCGTCGCGAACACTGAAGCTTTCTTT.

The CDR3 loop is CASSHSGGTDTQYF. The CDR3 bases are TGTGCCAGCAGCCATTCGGGGGGCACAGATACGCAGTATTTT. This chain uses TRBV13 with TRBJ2-3; possible D gene TRBD2, 6 bases. Germline V gene data show CDR1 as PRHDT and CDR2 as FYEKMQ (reference sequence). The V end lost 5 bases, the J end lost 1 base, and 10 bases lay between the germline ends. The CDR3 totals 14 residues.

The CDR3 loop is CASSRASAKPYEQYF. The CDR3 DNA is TGCGCCAGCAGCCGGGCTAGCGCCAAACCCTACGAGCAGTACTTC. This chain joins TRBV4-1 and TRBJ2-7; maybe TRBD2 (6 bases). The CDR3 has 15 residues. Germline values: CDR1 MGHRA, CDR2 YSYEKL. V was clipped by 4 bases and J by 2 bases, with 15 bases between them.

The V call is TRBV7-2, the J call TRBJ1-2; the D is unclear. In germline, CDR1 is SGHTA, CDR2 FQGNSA. This CDR3 is built from 15 residues. Deletions cut 5 bases from V and 0 bases from J, with 13 bases between. The CDR3 spells CASSPAAGANYGYTF. In nucleotides, the CDR3 is TGTGCCAGCAGCCCCGCCGCCGGGGCTAACTATGGCTACACCTTC.

On this clone: The CDR3 ends on some other residue instead of the conserved phenylalanine or tryptophan, so this is likely a read error. The DNA is omitted, as the CDR3 cannot be located on it reliably, and the CDR3 follows TCRdb's listing. This sequence joins TRBV11-2 and TRBJ2-7; the listed D gene, TRBD1, was not tested against the DNA. The germline gives CDR1 SGHAT, CDR2 FQNNGV. Termini included, the CDR3 measures 17 amino acids. The CDR3 reads CASSLELGLTGGSTMII.

The V call is TRBV4-2, the J call TRBJ1-5, with unresolved D. V gave up 0 bases and J gave up 7 bases, with 10 bases separating them. CDR1 and CDR2 from the germline V gene are LGHNA and YNFKEQ. This CDR3 is built from 14 residues. This chain's CDR3 is CASSQDSSGQPQHF. CDR3 DNA: TGTGCCAGCAGCCAAGACAGTTCTGGCCAGCCCCAGCATTTT.

This clone has only one observation. The chain links TRBV28 to TRBJ1-1; TRBD1 matches at 7 bases. Germline V gene lookup returns CDR1 MDHEN and CDR2 SYDVKM. The V and J ends lost 6 bases and 3 bases, in that order; junction bases with no gene match: 7. The CDR3 sequence is 14 residues long. Here the CDR3 DNA reads TGTGCCAGCAGCCCCGGGACAGAGTACACTGAAGCTTTCTTT. This sequence encodes CASSPGTEYTEAFF.

The J gene is TRBJ1-4, the V gene TRBV28, with D possibly TRBD1 on 5 matching bases. The V end lost 6 bases, the J end lost 4 bases, and 12 bases lay between the germline ends. Germline loops: CDR1 MDHEN, CDR2 SYDVKM. The CDR3 extends over 14 amino acids. This chain's CDR3 is CASRRQLLNEKLFF. The DNA of the CDR3 is TGTGCCAGCAGACGACAGCTTCTTAATGAAAAACTGTTTTTT. Drawing the rest from reference TRBV28 and TRBJ1-4, the complete variable domain is DVKVTQSSRYLVKRTGEKVFLECVQDMDHENMFWYRQDPGLGLRLIYFSYDVKMKEKGDIPEGYSVSREKKERFSLILESASTNQTSMYLCASRRQLLNEKLFFGSGTQLSVL.

This chain joins TRBV10-1 and TRBJ2-1; D ambiguous. The CDR3 spans 13 residues. With 8 bases removed from V and 8 bases from J, the gap between germline ends came to 16 bases. Germline V gene data show CDR1 as WNHNN and CDR2 as SYGVQD (reference sequence). The CDR3 sequence: CASSRLGTHEQFF. The CDR3 bases are TGCGCCAGCTCTCGACTCGGCACACATGAGCAGTTCTTC.

The rearrangement uses TRBV10-2 and TRBJ2-7; TRBD1 might be the D (5 bases). CDR3 length: 15 residues. V dropped 7 bases and J dropped 2 bases, with 18 bases sitting between them. Germline V lookup: CDR1 WSHSY, CDR2 SAAADI. This CDR3 is CASTGQEVMAYEQYF. The DNA for the CDR3 is TGCGCCAGCACTGGACAAGAGGTAATGGCCTACGAGCAGTACTTC.

This chain uses TRBV20-1 with TRBJ1-1; 7 bases are shared with TRBD1. Germline lookup yields CDR1 DFQATT and CDR2 SNEGSKA (reference sequence). V gave up 3 bases and J gave up 1 base; unmatched junction bases: 8. The CDR3 is made up of 15 amino acids. CDR3 amino acids: CSASPPRGRNTEAFF. CDR3 nucleotides: TGCAGTGCTAGTCCCCCGAGGGGGCGGAACACTGAAGCTTTCTTT.

J is TRBJ1-2 and V is TRBV7-8; the match to TRBD1 covers 8 bases. CDR3 size: 15 residues. V was clipped by 1 base and J by 7 bases; unmatched bases: 8. Germline assignment: CDR1 SGHVS and CDR2 FQNEAQ. DNA for the CDR3: TGTGCCAGCAGCTTAGGAATCAGGACAGGGCCTGGCTACACCTTC. Translating gives CASSLGIRTGPGYTF.

V usage is TRBV6-2 or TRBV6-3 and J usage is TRBJ2-7, with D perhaps being TRBD1 or TRBD2 (6 bases each). The ends were cut back, 0 bases at V and 2 bases at J, with 11 bases in the middle. The CDR3 extends over 15 amino acids. Per the germline V gene, CDR1 is MNHEY and CDR2 is SVGEGT. The CDR3 DNA sequence: TGTGCCAGCAGTTACTCTCCGCGGGACACCTACGAGCAGTACTTC. Protein product: CASSYSPRDTYEQYF.

The gene calls are TRBV4-1 and TRBJ1-1; the D is unclear. The CDR3 has 15 amino acids. The germline CDR1 and CDR2 sequences are MGHRA and YSYEKL. Trimming removed 4 bases at V and 0 bases at J, with 12 bases between. CDR3 nucleotide sequence: TGCGCCAGCAGCCGCGTGTGGCAGCTGAACACTGAAGCTTTCTTT. As protein: CASSRVWQLNTEAFF.

V and J are TRBV9 and TRBJ2-3; 7 nucleotides match TRBD2. There are 15 residues in the CDR3. The V gene end was trimmed by 4 bases and the J gene end by 6 bases; junction bases not matched to a gene: 11. Germline V gene data show CDR1 as SGDLS and CDR2 as YYNGEE. The CDR3 bases are TGTGCCAGCAGCCCATCCCGAGCGGGAATGGATACGCAGTATTTT. It is translated as CASSPSRAGMDTQYF. Together with reference TRBV9 and TRBJ2-3, the CDR3 gives the full variable domain: DSGVTQTPKHLITATGQRVTLRCSPRSGDLSVYWYQQSLDQGLQFLIQYYNGEERAKGNILERFSAQQFPDLHSELNLSSLELGDSALYFCASSPSRAGMDTQYFGPGTRLTVL.